This TCR beta chain appears in the sequencing data of a study of identical twins. TCRdb recomputed calls from the 5' RACE reads with MiXCR, one row per CDR3 protein. The sample has 400,000 to 550,000 distinct CDR3 sequences; 20% to 25% are singletons. Findings of the study overall: Out-of-frame TCR alpha sharing observed in monozygotic twins exceeded model estimates.

The CDR3 length is 14 residues. Germline CDR1 and CDR2: KGHDR and SFDVKD. With 4 bases clipped from V and 10 bases from J, the junction kept 3 bases outside the gene matches. This clonotype showed up many times. Its antigen is not known. In addition, the sample was reused for a study of T cells expressing NK-cell markers.

The clonotype was recovered from a woman aged 18 to 35 in good health. The sequenced sample was CD4+ T cells sorted from blood. The chain carries TRBV24-1 and TRBJ2-1; 13 bases line up with TRBD2. CDR3 protein: CATSDPGLAGEQFF. DNA of the CDR3: TGTGCCACCAGTGACCCGGGACTAGCGGGGGAGCAGTTCTTC.